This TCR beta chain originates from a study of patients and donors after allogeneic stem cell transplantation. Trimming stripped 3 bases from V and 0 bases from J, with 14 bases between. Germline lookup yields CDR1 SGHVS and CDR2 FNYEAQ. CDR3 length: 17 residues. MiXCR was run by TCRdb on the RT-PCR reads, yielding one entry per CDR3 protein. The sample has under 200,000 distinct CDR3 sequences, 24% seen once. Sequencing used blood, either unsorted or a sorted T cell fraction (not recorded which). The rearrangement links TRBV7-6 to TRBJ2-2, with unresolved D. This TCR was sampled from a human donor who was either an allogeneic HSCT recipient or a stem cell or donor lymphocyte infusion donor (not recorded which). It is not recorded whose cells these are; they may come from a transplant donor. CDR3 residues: CASSFKFNTPNTGELFF. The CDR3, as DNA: TGTGCCAGCAGCTTTAAGTTTAACACTCCGAACACCGGGGAGCTGTTTTTT.